Included here is one T cell receptor (beta chain) sequence, with context. The target antigen is unknown. These data belong to a study of T cell responses to AZD1222 COVID-19 vaccine. The overall study: Second-dose schedules of about 4 or about 12 weeks were combined. Findings and caveats of the study: Dominant CD4 TCR responses targeted spike regions 160-218 and 743-854. A rise in Spike-specific TCR breadth and depth followed two AZD1222 doses. Females outnumbered males among donors, who were mostly white British; clonal diversity was possibly underestimated.

The CDR3 is 15 amino acids. Germline V gene sequence: CDR1 LNHDA, CDR2 SQIVND (reference sequence). Trimming took off 5 bases at V and 4 bases at J, with 15 bases between the two ends. Assay: immunoSEQ multiplex PCR; the TCRdb copy retains only in-frame clones and omits some. This table holds some 160,000 clones, less than 95% found once. This sequence joins TRBV19 and TRBJ1-5; D remains unclear. The TCR originated in an adult in good health. Sequenced material: peripheral blood, taken on day 0 of AZD1222 vaccination. The CDR3 region is CASSPAPGQNQPQHF. The CDR3 DNA sequence: TGTGCCAGTAGTCCGGCTCCGGGTCAAAATCAGCCCCAGCATTTT.